One and the same sample provided the 3 T cell receptor beta chains below, sequenced in a study of cytomegalovirus exposure and HLA in healthy donors. Researchers ran the PCR with 60 Vbeta and 13 Jbeta primers. Sequenced by immunoSEQ multiplex PCR; TCRdb stores in-frame clones only, minus some. Of 120,000 or so clones listed, more than 70% are singletons. Material: PBMCs. The origin of the receptors is a woman aged 45 to 65 in good health and CMV-seropositive.

The rearrangement uses TRBV28 and TRBJ1-1; D gene unclear. CDR1 is MDHEN, CDR2 SYDVKM, per germline. V lost 3 bases and J 2 bases, leaving 7 bases between the germline ends. CDR3 size: 13 residues. CDR3 in DNA: TGTGCCAGCAGTTTTCCCTCTAACACTGAAGCTTTCTTT. Protein sequence: CASSFPSNTEAFF.

The rearrangement uses TRBV5-1 and TRBJ2-3, with TRBD2 identical over 12 bases. The CDR3 covers 16 residues. V lost 5 bases to trimming and J lost 4 bases; unmatched junction nucleotides: 8. Germline CDR1 reads SGHRS; CDR2 reads YFSETQ. CDR3 sequence reads: CASRLPSGGAADTQYF. As DNA, the CDR3 is TGCGCCAGCAGACTCCCTAGCGGGGGGGCGGCAGATACGCAGTATTTT.

This chain uses TRBV10-3 with TRBJ2-2, with 8 bases fitting TRBD1. J was trimmed by 4 bases and V by 3 bases; bases with no gene match: 1. The CDR3 length is 14 residues. CDR1 and CDR2 from the germline V gene are ENHRY and SYGVKD. CDR3 residues: CAISDDRGTGELFF. The CDR3 bases are TGTGCCATCAGTGATGACAGGGGCACCGGGGAGCTGTTTTTT.